This T cell receptor (beta chain) appears in the sequencing data of a study of T cell responses to AZD1222 COVID-19 vaccine. Measured with immunoSEQ multiplex PCR; TCRdb has only the in-frame clones, and not every one. The table lists tens of thousands of clones, around 75% of them singletons. Germline V CDR1 and CDR2: SGHAT, FQNNGV. The CDR3 extends over 14 amino acids. V was clipped by 5 bases and J by 6 bases, with 11 bases between them. The chain joins TRBV11-2 to TRBJ1-6; possible D gene TRBD1, 6 bases. The material was peripheral blood, obtained on day 0 of AZD1222 vaccination. The receptor's source is an adult in good health. In DNA, the CDR3 is TGTGCCAGCAGCCCCGACAGGTCTAATTCACCCCTCCACTTT. Amino acids: CASSPDRSNSPLHF.